Shown below are 15 T cell receptor beta chains from a single sample sequenced in a study of blood T cell repertoires in COVID-19. Assay: immunoSEQ multiplex PCR; the TCRdb copy retains only in-frame clones and omits some. The sample comprises around 230,000 clones, roughly 85% of which are singletons, and about 2.5% rests with the top ten. The sample consisted of peripheral blood. The receptors here all came from a woman between 40 and 50 years old with active or convalescent COVID-19.

This chain uses TRBV5-3 with TRBJ2-7, with 8 nucleotides matching TRBD1. TRBV5-3 falls under the ORF class, with uncertain function. The CDR3 runs 15 residues. V dropped 0 bases and J dropped 3; count of bases not matched to a gene: 5. For the CDR3, the DNA is TGTGCCAGAAGCTTGGCGAAGACAGGGGACTACGAGCAGTACTTC. Its translation: CARSLAKTGDYEQYF.

The rearrangement links TRBV6-6 to TRBJ2-1, with 9 bases that match TRBD2. Germline V gene lookup returns CDR1 MNHNY and CDR2 SVGAGI (reference sequence). V trimming: 5 bases; J trimming: 7 bases; junction bases outside the gene matches: 3. The CDR3 sequence is 13 residues long. This CDR3 is CASSRLAENEQFF. CDR3 DNA: TGTGCCAGCAGTCGACTAGCGGAAAATGAGCAGTTCTTC.

The chain carries TRBV11-2 and TRBJ1-1, with D hard to call. V lost 2 bases to trimming and J lost 2 bases, with 12 bases between them. Germline V gene lookup returns CDR1 SGHAT and CDR2 FQNNGV. CDR3 length equals 15 residues. The CDR3 is CASSLQSGRNTEAFF. DNA of the CDR3: TGTGCCAGCAGCTTACAATCAGGTCGAAACACTGAAGCTTTCTTT.

The genes are TRBV7-6 and TRBJ1-6; D possibly corresponds to TRBD1 (5 bases). Germline CDR1 reads SGHVS; CDR2 reads FNYEAQ. The V end was cut by 4 bases, the J end by 10 bases, with 11 bases between. The CDR3 is 13 residues long. Here the CDR3 DNA reads TGTGCCAGCAGCTCAGATGGGGGGTCACCCCTCCACTTT. Protein: CASSSDGGSPLHF.

In DNA, the CDR3 is TGTGCCAGCAGCTACAAGGTAGCGGGGCCCTACGAGCAGTACTTC. Protein sequence: CASSYKVAGPYEQYF. V is TRBV5-8 and J is TRBJ2-7; 8 bases align to TRBD2. V shed 3 bases, J shed 2 bases, and the junction held 7 bases outside the gene matches. The CDR3 consists of 15 residues. In germline, CDR1 is SGHTS, CDR2 YDEGEE.

The rearrangement links TRBV4-3 to TRBJ1-4; D call uncertain. V was trimmed by 1 base and J by 8 bases, leaving 17 bases between them. The CDR3 has 16 residues. Germline CDR1 and CDR2: LGHNA and YSLEER. CDR3 sequence: CASSQGTGWNREKLFF. CDR3 sequence (DNA): TGCGCCAGCAGCCAAGGTACGGGTTGGAATCGAGAAAAACTGTTTTTT.

The V call is TRBV30, the J call TRBJ1-5; unclear D gene. CDR1 GTSNPN and CDR2 SVGIG come from the germline V gene (reference sequence). V dropped 1 base and J dropped 4 bases, with 5 bases sitting between them. This CDR3 contains 12 residues. CDR3 bases: TGTGCCTGGAGTGACGGGAATCAGCCCCAGCATTTT. This encodes CAWSDGNQPQHF.

This chain joins TRBV5-1 and TRBJ1-4; TRBD1 matches 7 bases. The trim removed 4 bases at V and 8 bases at J, leaving 8 bases unmatched. The CDR3 spans 14 residues. The germline V gene has CDR1 SGHRS and CDR2 YFSETQ. CDR3 in DNA: TGCGCCAGCAGCCTCCGGGACAGCGGGGAAAAACTGTTTTTT. This sequence encodes CASSLRDSGEKLFF.

The chain employs TRBV7-9 and TRBJ1-2; TRBD1 is a possible D gene (5 bases). Germline V gives CDR1 SEHNR, CDR2 FQNEAQ (reference sequence). Deletions cut 7 bases from V and 0 bases from J, with 6 bases between. The CDR3 totals 12 residues. The DNA for the CDR3 is TGTGCCAGCAAGGACACTAACTATGGCTACACCTTC. This gives the protein CASKDTNYGYTF.

This clone was counted between two and nine times. The J gene is TRBJ1-5, the V gene TRBV6-2 or TRBV6-3, with a possible D match to TRBD1 (5 bases). Germline V gene data show CDR1 as MNHEY and CDR2 as SVGEGT. CDR3 size: 16 residues. V was clipped by 2 bases and J by 2 bases, with 13 bases between them. CDR3 DNA: TGTGCCAGCAGTTACCAAAGGGGTTCGGGCAATCAGCCCCAGCATTTT. It encodes CASSYQRGSGNQPQHF.

The chain joins TRBV5-5 to TRBJ2-1; D might be TRBD2 (5 bases). CDR1 is SGHKS and CDR2 is YYEKEE in the germline V gene (reference sequence). Trimming removed 1 base at V and 4 bases at J, with 9 bases between. The CDR3 sequence is 14 residues long. CDR3 protein: CASSLIRGYNEQFF. CDR3 DNA sequence: TGTGCCAGCAGCTTGATACGGGGTTACAATGAGCAGTTCTTC.

The CDR3 protein is CASSYRAGRFETQYF. CDR3 nucleotide sequence: TGTGCCAGCAGTTATAGGGCAGGGCGCTTCGAGACCCAGTACTTC. The J gene is TRBJ2-5, the V gene TRBV6-9; possibly TRBD1 for D (5 bases). The CDR3 contains 15 residues. V was trimmed by 2 bases and J by 5 bases, leaving 15 bases between them. The germline gives CDR1 MNHGY, CDR2 SVAAGI.

The J gene is TRBJ2-2, the V gene TRBV7-3; a weak D match, TRBD2 (6 bases). Germline V gene sequence: CDR1 SGHTA, CDR2 FQGTGA. CDR3 length equals 19 residues. Trimming shortened V by 1 base and J by 4 bases, and 22 bases separated the two germline ends. The CDR3 sequence is CASSLRNRGSLSGTGELFF. The CDR3 DNA reads as TGTGCCAGCAGCTTAAGGAATCGGGGGTCACTCTCGGGCACCGGGGAGCTGTTTTTT.

J is TRBJ2-1 and V is TRBV24-1; no reliable D call. This CDR3 has 14 amino acids. Germline V gene sequence: CDR1 KGHDR, CDR2 SFDVKD. The V end was cut by 5 bases, the J end by 0 bases, with 7 bases between. CDR3 sequence: CATSAHSSYNEQFF. In DNA, the CDR3 is TGTGCCACCAGTGCGCATAGCTCCTACAATGAGCAGTTCTTC.

The CDR3 DNA reads TGTGCCAGCAGCCAAGACCACCTAGCGAACCGGTTCGCCGAGCAGTACTTC. Protein: CASSQDHLANRFAEQYF. The rearrangement joins TRBV4-2 to TRBJ2-7, with D maybe TRBD2 (6 bases). This CDR3 comprises 17 residues. Germline CDR1 and CDR2: LGHNA and YNFKEQ. Trimming cost V 0 bases and J 6 bases, with 21 bases left between them.